The TCR beta chain described here comes from a study of control samples from healthy donors and cancer patients. Profiling relied on immunoSEQ multiplex PCR, and the TCRdb table lists in-frame clones only, not all of them. The table includes 20,000 to 25,000 clones, more than 80% detected once. The sample holds one count of this clone. The sequenced sample was PBMCs. This TCR was recovered from a man in his fifties or sixties with head and neck cancer.

CDR3 DNA sequence: TGTGCCATCAGTCCGGGACAGGGACCATATGGCTACACCTTC. Translating it yields CAISPGQGPYGYTF. V is TRBV10-3 and J is TRBJ1-2; TRBD1 agrees at 9 bases. The CDR3 consists of 14 residues. Germline CDR1 ENHRY, CDR2 SYGVKD. After removal of 5 bases from V and 5 bases from J, the junction contained 6 bases not matched to a gene.